Following are 18 T cell receptor beta chains from one sample sequenced in a study of shared clonotypes between healthy human individuals (dated by TCRdb to 2020 to 2022). The method behind the library was the immunoSEQ multiplex PCR assay. TCRdb stores this immuneACCESS table with in-frame sequences only. Part of the clones is absent; in the studies checked, under half of the shortfall reflects unresolved V genes, and no reason is known for the rest. This sample lists approximately 500,000 clones; nearly 80% were detected once. The top ten constitute 9.5% to 15% of the sample. The sequencing input was PBMCs. These receptors all stem from a woman between 40 and 50 years old in good health. Some clones in this sample may be carry-over from other donors' samples.

The rearrangement uses TRBV7-9 and TRBJ1-1; the D gene is possibly TRBD1 (6 bases). The germline CDR1 and CDR2 sequences are SEHNR and FQNEAQ (reference sequence). The V end was cut by 3 bases, the J end by 0 bases, with 11 bases between. The CDR3 spans 15 residues. CDR3 sequence (DNA): TGTGCCAGCAGCTTCGGAGGGGGGGTGAACACTGAAGCTTTCTTT. Its protein is CASSFGGGVNTEAFF.

The rearrangement uses TRBV5-4 and TRBJ2-5, with 10 nucleotides matching TRBD1. CDR1 and CDR2 from the germline V gene are SGHNT and YYREEE (reference sequence). CDR3 size: 14 residues. V was pared by 5 bases and J by 5 bases, with 6 bases of the junction left unmatched. The DNA for the CDR3 is TGTGCCAGCAGTTCGAGACAGGGGGCTGAGACCCAGTACTTC. Its protein product is CASSSRQGAETQYF. Supplemented by reference TRBV5-4 and TRBJ2-5, the full variable domain reads ETGVTQSPTHLIKTRGQQVTLRCSSQSGHNTVSWYQQALGQGPQFIFQYYREEENGRGNFPPRFSGLQFPNYSSELNVNALELDDSALYLCASSSRQGAETQYFGPGTRLLVL.

A word on this clone: The same CDR3 can be traced to other DNA sequences in this sample. The gene calls are TRBV6-1 and TRBJ1-1; D remains ambiguous. This CDR3 region has 12 residues. V lost 4 bases and J lost 2, with 5 bases in between. The V gene's germline CDR1 is MNHNS and CDR2 SASEGT. CDR3 sequence: CASSGDNTEAFF. CDR3 DNA: TGTGCCAGCAGTGGAGACAACACTGAAGCTTTCTTT.

The rearrangement links TRBV18 to TRBJ2-1; the D gene is possibly TRBD2 (5 bases). V was cut by 6 bases and J by 0 bases, with 12 bases left in between. This CDR3 has 15 amino acids. From germline, CDR1 is KGHSH and CDR2 LQKENI. CDR3 bases: TGTGCCAGCTCCCCGAGAGGGAACTCCTACAATGAGCAGTTCTTC. Translation: CASSPRGNSYNEQFF.

The chain joins TRBV25-1 to TRBJ1-4; D remains unclear. Trimming shortened V by 6 bases and J by 0 bases, and 11 bases separated the two germline ends. The germline CDR1 and CDR2 sequences are MGHDK and SYGVNS. The CDR3 totals 15 residues. As DNA, the CDR3 is TGTGCCAGCAGGGGTGACCGAACAACTAATGAAAAACTGTTTTTT. Protein product: CASRGDRTTNEKLFF.

The chain combines TRBV28 with TRBJ2-2; no firm D call. Trimming shortened V by 8 bases and J by 3 bases, and 7 bases separated the two germline ends. Per the germline V gene, CDR1 is MDHEN and CDR2 is SYDVKM. The CDR3 is 12 residues long. The DNA of the CDR3 is TGTGCCAGCGCCGTCCACACCGGGGAGCTGTTTTTT. Its translation: CASAVHTGELFF.

This rearrangement joins TRBV9 to TRBJ2-4; D is perhaps TRBD2 (6 bases). V lost 0 bases, J lost 7 bases, and 11 bases lay in between. Germline assignment: CDR1 SGDLS and CDR2 YYNGEE. The CDR3 extends over 14 amino acids. CDR3 sequence reads: CASSVDAGRNIQYF. The CDR3 DNA sequence: TGTGCCAGCAGCGTAGATGCAGGGAGGAACATTCAGTACTTC.

This clone occurred many times. The rearrangement links TRBV28 to TRBJ2-7; unclear D gene. The CDR3 sequence is 13 residues long. CDR1 is MDHEN, CDR2 SYDVKM, per germline. Trimming pared 4 bases from V and 2 bases from J, leaving 9 bases between. The CDR3 region is CASSSPETYEQYF. The CDR3 DNA is TGTGCCAGCAGTTCCCCGGAGACCTACGAGCAGTACTTC.

This sequence joins TRBV30 and TRBJ2-5; no reliable D call. The V end was cut by 5 bases, the J end by 5 bases, with 9 bases between. Germline V gene sequence: CDR1 GTSNPN, CDR2 SVGIG (reference sequence). The CDR3 is 11 residues long. CDR3 in amino acids: CAWGPPETQYF. In nucleotides, the CDR3 is TGTGCCTGGGGTCCCCCGGAGACCCAGTACTTC.

The V call is TRBV5-1, the J call TRBJ2-3, with D tentatively TRBD1 or TRBD2 (5 bases each). In germline, CDR1 is SGHRS, CDR2 YFSETQ. The CDR3 covers 14 residues. V was cut by 0 bases and J by 2 bases, with 7 bases left in between. The CDR3 nucleotides read TGCGCCAGCAGCTTGGAGGGGACCACAGATACGCAGTATTTT. This codes for CASSLEGTTDTQYF. The complete variable domain, with remaining parts taken from reference TRBV5-1 and TRBJ2-3, reads KAGVTQTPRYLIKTRGQQVTLSCSPISGHRSVSWYQQTPGQGLQFLFEYFSETQRNKGNFPGRFSGRQFSNSRSEMNVSTLELGDSALYLCASSLEGTTDTQYFGPGTRLTVL.

V usage is TRBV9 and J usage is TRBJ2-7, with D maybe TRBD1 (5 bases). V was pared by 7 bases and J by 6 bases, with 17 bases between. The CDR3 length is 13 residues. Germline assignment: CDR1 SGDLS and CDR2 YYNGEE. CDR3 loop: CASPQGMLGEQYF. The CDR3 region has the DNA TGTGCCAGCCCCCAGGGAATGCTGGGCGAGCAGTACTTC.

A note on this clone: This may come from a read error, since a much larger clone is one base off. V gene TRBV30 combines with J gene TRBJ2-5, with D tentatively TRBD2 (6 bases). Looked up from germline, CDR1 is GTSNPN and CDR2 is SVGIG (reference sequence). The length of the CDR3 is 15 residues. The CDR3 spells CARSTWGEVWETQYF. CDR3 DNA sequence: TGTGCCCGGAGTACCTGGGGGGAGGTCTGGGAGACCCAGTACTTC.

V is TRBV5-4 and J is TRBJ2-7; D gene ambiguous. Germline-derived CDR1 and CDR2 are SGHNT and YYREEE (reference sequence). The CDR3 is made up of 14 amino acids. V was pared by 3 bases and J by 5 bases, with 15 bases between. The CDR3 is CASSSLASPDEQYF. DNA of the CDR3: TGTGCCAGCAGCTCTTTAGCTAGTCCCGACGAGCAGTACTTC. The full variable domain, in which reference TRBV5-4 and TRBJ2-7 provide the parts outside the CDR3, is ETGVTQSPTHLIKTRGQQVTLRCSSQSGHNTVSWYQQALGQGPQFIFQYYREEENGRGNFPPRFSGLQFPNYSSELNVNALELDDSALYLCASSSLASPDEQYFGPGTRLTVT.

This chain connects TRBV6-1 to TRBJ2-7; D is possibly TRBD1 or TRBD2 (5 bases each). Trimming shortened V by 5 bases and J by 2 bases, and 13 bases separated the two germline ends. This CDR3 comprises 14 residues. Germline CDR1 reads MNHNS; CDR2 reads SASEGT. The CDR3 spells CASSPGPKAYEQYF. DNA for the CDR3: TGTGCCAGCAGTCCGGGACCTAAGGCCTACGAGCAGTACTTC.

This clone showed up just a few times. The rearrangement links TRBV5-1 to TRBJ1-1; 8 bases fit TRBD1. J gave up 3 bases and V 4 bases, and 8 bases lay outside the gene matches. Germline lookup yields CDR1 SGHRS and CDR2 YFSETQ. The CDR3 consists of 15 residues. In DNA, the CDR3 is TGCGCCAGCAGCCCCCTACAGGGACAGGACACTGAAGCTTTCTTT. Translated, it gives CASSPLQGQDTEAFF.

As regards this clone: This same CDR3 is encoded by further DNA sequences in the sample. The chain has TRBV6-5 and TRBJ2-2; no clear D. The CDR3 has 13 amino acids. With 1 base removed from V and 6 bases from J, the gap between germline ends came to 6 bases. Germline-derived CDR1 and CDR2 are MNHEY and SVGAGI. CDR3 region: CASSYLGAGELFF. The DNA of the CDR3 is TGTGCCAGCAGTTACTTGGGTGCCGGGGAGCTGTTTTTT.

Comment on this clone: The sample carries other DNA sequences with the same CDR3. The genes are TRBV30 and TRBJ1-1; D remains ambiguous. With 2 bases removed from V and 3 bases from J, the gap between germline ends came to 10 bases. This CDR3 contains 13 residues. Germline CDR1 and CDR2: GTSNPN and SVGIG (reference sequence). The CDR3 reads CAWSPDLDTEAFF. CDR3 coding DNA: TGTGCCTGGAGTCCAGACCTTGACACTGAAGCTTTCTTT. Supplemented by reference TRBV30 and TRBJ1-1, the full variable domain reads SQTIHQWPATLVQPVGSPLSLECTVEGTSNPNLYWYRQAAGRGLQLLFYSVGIGQISSEVPQNLSASRPQDRQFILSSKKLLLSDSGFYLCAWSPDLDTEAFFGQGTRLTVV.

In DNA, the CDR3 is TGTGCCAGCAGCCTCCTACTTTCGCCTCTTCAAGATACGCAGTATTTT. Translated, it gives CASSLLLSPLQDTQYF. The rearrangement uses TRBV7-8 and TRBJ2-3; D gene uncertain. The CDR3 totals 16 residues. Between the trimmed V and J ends, which lost 5 bases and 5 bases, there was a span of 20 bases. CDR1 SGHVS and CDR2 FQNEAQ come from the germline V gene.